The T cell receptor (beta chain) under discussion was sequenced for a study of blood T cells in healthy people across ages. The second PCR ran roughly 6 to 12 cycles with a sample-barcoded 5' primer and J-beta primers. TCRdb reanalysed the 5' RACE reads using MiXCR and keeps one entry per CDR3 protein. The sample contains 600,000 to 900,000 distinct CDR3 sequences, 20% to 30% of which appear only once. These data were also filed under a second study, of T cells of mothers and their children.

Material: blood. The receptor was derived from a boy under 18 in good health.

CDR3: CASSLTAGGHNEQFF. In DNA form, the CDR3 reads TGTGCCAGCAGCTTAACAGCGGGGGGCCACAATGAGCAGTTCTTC. This chain uses TRBV7-3 with TRBJ2-1; 9 nucleotides match TRBD2. V lost 0 bases, J lost 5 bases, and 2 bases stayed unmatched. The V gene's germline CDR1 is SGHTA and CDR2 FQGTGA. The CDR3 consists of 15 residues.